The clone carrying this TCR beta chain turned up a few times. Its cognate antigen is unknown. The entry originates in a study of post-analysis software for immune sequencing data. Findings and limits, study-wide: Samples prepared in the same batch strongly co-clustered by F measure. Controls significantly exceeded multiple sclerosis patients in normalized Chao1 diversity. Higher frequency in patients than in controls was seen for roughly five TRBV segments, with TRBV5-6, TRBV5-1 and TRBV20-1 among them.

Built from TCR beta cDNA, the libraries had unique molecular identifiers in them. It was from about 0.98 to 11 million T cells that approximately 500,000 cDNA molecules came. One entry per CDR3 protein results from TCRdb running MiXCR on the PCR reads. Here the sample spans about 430,000 distinct CDR3 sequences, 39% being singletons. The CDR3 has 14 residues. Trimming pared 7 bases from V and 4 bases from J, leaving 16 bases between. The germline V gene has CDR1 MNHEY and CDR2 SVGAGI. The chain uses TRBV6-5 and TRBJ1-2; D is possibly TRBD1 (6 bases). Sequenced material: blood. This clonotype originated in a girl aged 2 to 9 with multiple sclerosis. The CDR3 region has the DNA TGTGCCAGCACCCACGAGGGGGAAGGCTATGGCTACACCTTC. Encoded protein: CASTHEGEGYGYTF.